Listed below are T cell receptor beta chains from one sample, sequenced in a study of identical twins. TCRdb passed the 5' RACE reads through MiXCR, listing each CDR3 protein once. The repertoire holds 500,000 to 650,000 distinct CDR3 sequences, with just over 7% as singletons. These data are also associated with another study on yellow fever vaccine responses in identical twins.

Sequencing used PBMCs. The receptors were gathered from a young woman in good health. The CDR3 runs from the conserved cysteine through the conserved F or W. The order of the fields is J gene, clone size, D gene, V gene, CDR3 DNA, CDR3 protein. A D gene is named only where the DNA matches it firmly. Clone size is given for some rows only: seen once, a few or many times, or a class if the clone is expanded.

TRBJ2-1	-	TRBD1	TRBV7-9	TGTGCCAGCAGCTCTAGACAGGGGGTAACCTACAATGAGCAGTTCTTC	CASSSRQGVTYNEQFF
TRBJ1-1	few	-	TRBV7-9	TGTGCCAGCAGCCCACCCCCAGGGGTCCTCAAAGGGAACACTGAAGCTTTCTTT	CASSPPPGVLKGNTEAFF
TRBJ2-5	-	TRBD2	TRBV10-3	TGTGCCATCAGTGAGTTAGCGGGAGGGTCTCGCGAGACCCAGTACTTC	CAISELAGGSRETQYF
TRBJ2-3	many	TRBD2	TRBV6-4	TGTGCCAGCGGGGGACTAGCGGAATCTAGCACAGATACGCAGTATTTT	CASGGLAESSTDTQYF
TRBJ1-5	-	-	TRBV12-3/TRBV12-4	TGTGCCAGCAGTTCCCGTCAGGGGATTCAGCCCCAGCATTTT	CASSSRQGIQPQHF
TRBJ1-2	many	-	TRBV12-3/TRBV12-4	TGTGCCAGCACCCAGACAGACTATGGCTACACCTTC	CASTQTDYGYTF
TRBJ2-3	few	-	TRBV20-1	TGCAGTGCTAGAATCTGGGAAGGGGCAGATACGCAGTATTTT	CSARIWEGADTQYF
TRBJ2-7	-	TRBD1	TRBV12-3/TRBV12-4	TGTGCCAGCAGTTGGGGACAGGGGGTCCACGAGCAGTACTTC	CASSWGQGVHEQYF
TRBJ2-1	many	-	TRBV12-3/TRBV12-4	TGTGCCAGCGAACCGAGTGGAGGGGGCCATGAGCAGTTCTTC	CASEPSGGGHEQFF
TRBJ2-2	few	TRBD1	TRBV20-1	TGCAGTGCTAGGAACAGGGGTGGGGTCACCGGGGAGCTGTTTTTT	CSARNRGGVTGELFF
TRBJ2-2	many	-	TRBV7-9	TGTGCCAGCAGCTTAGTCCCCCGGGACGGGGAGCTGTTTTTT	CASSLVPRDGELFF
TRBJ2-1	-	-	TRBV20-1	TGCAGTGCTATAGATGATCGCGGCATCTACAATGAGCAGTTCTTC	CSAIDDRGIYNEQFF
TRBJ1-1	many	-	TRBV5-6	TGTGCCAGCAGCCCCCAGACAGGTTGGACTGAAGCTTTCTTT	CASSPQTGWTEAFF
TRBJ1-5	many	-	TRBV10-3	TGTGCCACCAAGGGGAATTGGGATCAGCCCCAGCATTTT	CATKGNWDQPQHF
TRBJ2-5	-	TRBD2	TRBV12-3/TRBV12-4	TGTGCCAGCAGTCCAACACTCGGACTAGCGGGAGCGTACCAAGAGACCCAGTACTTC	CASSPTLGLAGAYQETQYF
TRBJ2-1	few	TRBD2	TRBV12-3/TRBV12-4	TGTGCCAGCAGTTTAACCGGGACTAGCGGCCAATACAATGAGCAGTTCTTC	CASSLTGTSGQYNEQFF
TRBJ2-2	few	-	TRBV11-2	TGTGCCAGCAGCTTACGGGACATCTCGAACACCGGGGAGCTGTTTTTT	CASSLRDISNTGELFF
TRBJ1-2	-	-	TRBV28	TGTGCCAGCAGTTCGGGACCCTACTTTGGCTACACCTTC	CASSSGPYFGYTF
TRBJ2-1	-	-	TRBV7-8	TGTGCCAGCAGCTTAGGAGCGGACTCCTACAATGAGCAGTTCTTC	CASSLGADSYNEQFF
TRBJ2-5	few	-	TRBV6-5	TGTGCCAGCAGTTACAATCGCAGGAGGGTACAAGAGACCCAGTACTTC	CASSYNRRRVQETQYF
TRBJ2-2	many	-	TRBV4-1	TGCGCCAGCAGCCCCAGGGGGGAGATTACCGGGGAGCTGTTTTTT	CASSPRGEITGELFF
TRBJ1-4	few	TRBD1	TRBV5-1	TGCGCCAGCAGGTCGGGACAGGGGTTAATCGGTGAAAAACTGTTTTTT	CASRSGQGLIGEKLFF
TRBJ2-1	few	TRBD2	TRBV9	TGTGCCAGCAGCGTAGATGCGGGAGACAATGAGCAGTTCTTC	CASSVDAGDNEQFF
TRBJ1-4	few	-	TRBV7-6	TGTGCCAGCAGCTTCGGGGGGCCTGCAACTAATGAAAAACTGTTTTTT	CASSFGGPATNEKLFF
TRBJ1-5	many	-	TRBV7-8	TGTGCCAGCAGCTTAGACAGGGAGCAGCCCCAGCATTTT	CASSLDREQPQHF
TRBJ2-1	-	TRBD2	TRBV29-1	TGCAGCGTTGATCGGGCGGGAGGTCGGTACAATGAGCAGTTCTTC	CSVDRAGGRYNEQFF
TRBJ2-3	-	TRBD2	TRBV20-1	TGCAGTGCTAGCGCCGGGGGGGGCACAGATACGCAGTATTTT	CSASAGGGTDTQYF
TRBJ2-4	few	-	TRBV4-1	TGCGCCAGCAGCCAAGATGTCGGGGTAGGAAACATTCAGTACTTC	CASSQDVGVGNIQYF
TRBJ2-3	few	TRBD2	TRBV4-2	TGTGCCAGCAGCCAAGAAGGGACTAGCAGGGGCACAGATACGCAGTATTTT	CASSQEGTSRGTDTQYF
TRBJ2-4	many	-	TRBV21-1	TGTGCCAGCAGCAAACCCCCGACAGGCGGGGGCCCCAAAAACATTCAGTACTTC	CASSKPPTGGGPKNIQYF
TRBJ1-4	many	-	TRBV25-1	TGTGCCAGCAGTTGGGACGAGAAGGGTACAAAACTGTTTTTT	CASSWDEKGTKLFF
TRBJ2-1	many	TRBD2	TRBV6-2/TRBV6-3	TGTGCCAGCAGTTATTCGCAACTAGCGGGAGGGAACAATGAGCAGTTCTTC	CASSYSQLAGGNNEQFF
TRBJ2-1	few	-	TRBV12-3/TRBV12-4	TGTGCCAGCAGCACGGGAAATGGAGGGTACAATGAGCAGTTCTTC	CASSTGNGGYNEQFF
TRBJ1-1	many	-	TRBV4-1	TGCGCCAGCAGCCAAGCGAGCGGGGGTGAAGCTTTCTTT	CASSQASGGEAFF
TRBJ1-2	many	TRBD1	TRBV29-1	TGCAGCGTTGAGGGACAGGGCCCGTATGGCTACACCTTC	CSVEGQGPYGYTF
TRBJ1-4	few	-	TRBV28	TGTGCCAGCCGTATAAGGGGAGAAAAACTGTTTTTT	CASRIRGEKLFF
TRBJ2-2	few	TRBD2	TRBV5-4	TGTGCCAGCAGCCCTGTAGCGGGAGGAACCACCGGGGAGCTGTTTTTT	CASSPVAGGTTGELFF
TRBJ2-2	few	TRBD2	TRBV11-1	TGTGCCAGCACCCCTCAGGCCCCAGCGGGGGGAAACACCGGGGAGCTGTTTTTT	CASTPQAPAGGNTGELFF
TRBJ2-3	many	TRBD2	TRBV20-1	TGCAGTGTAAGCGGGGGGGCGACAGATACGCAGTATTTT	CSVSGGATDTQYF
TRBJ2-1	-	TRBD1	TRBV7-9	TGTGCCAGCAGCCCGATACCGGTGGACAGGGATCGCAATGAGCAGTTCTTC	CASSPIPVDRDRNEQFF
TRBJ2-2	many	-	TRBV12-3/TRBV12-4	TGTGCCAGCATCTTGGATCTTCCCGGGGAGCTGTTTTTT	CASILDLPGELFF
TRBJ2-7	few	-	TRBV5-4	TGTGCCAGCAGTCAGGAATTATCGGTTTACGAGCAGTACTTC	CASSQELSVYEQYF
TRBJ1-2	few	TRBD1	TRBV28	TGTGCCAGCAGTAAGTCCGGACAGGGGGTTGGTGGCTACACCTTC	CASSKSGQGVGGYTF
TRBJ1-4	-	-	TRBV29-1	TGCAGCGTTGAAGATAGCGGGGCAAAACTGTTTTTT	CSVEDSGAKLFF
TRBJ1-2	many	TRBD1	TRBV12-3/TRBV12-4	TGTGCCAGCAGTGACAGGGGTTCCGGTGGCTACACCTTC	CASSDRGSGGYTF
TRBJ2-2	many	TRBD2	TRBV10-3	TGTGCCATCAGGATTACTAGCGACCTCGGGGAGCTGTTTTTT	CAIRITSDLGELFF
TRBJ2-1	many	TRBD2	TRBV24-1	TGTGCCACCAGTGATTTCGAGACTAGCGGGAGCCCTCAACATGAGCAGTTCTTC	CATSDFETSGSPQHEQFF
TRBJ2-7	many	-	TRBV5-1	TGCGCCAGCAGCCTGCGACAGGCAGAATACTACGAGCAGTACTTC	CASSLRQAEYYEQYF
TRBJ2-5	many	TRBD2	TRBV29-1	TGCAGCGTTGTACTAGCGGGAGAGACCCAGTACTTC	CSVVLAGETQYF
TRBJ2-3	many	-	TRBV29-1	TGCAGCGTTGACAGGGTCACAGATACGCAGTATTTT	CSVDRVTDTQYF
TRBJ2-3	many	TRBD2	TRBV7-6	TGTGCCAGCAGCTTAGGGCCGGGACTAGCGGGAGAAGATACGCAGTATTTT	CASSLGPGLAGEDTQYF
TRBJ2-7	few	-	TRBV12-3/TRBV12-4	TGTGCCAGCAGCCGAAACGTGGGGGAAGAGCAGTACTTC	CASSRNVGEEQYF
TRBJ2-3	-	TRBD2	TRBV6-1	TGTGCCAGCAGCTTTGGACTAGCGCGGGGCACAGATACGCAGTATTTT	CASSFGLARGTDTQYF
TRBJ1-1	-	-	TRBV6-2/TRBV6-3	TGTGCCAGCAGTTACTCGATGGTCAGAGACGATGAAGCTTTCTTT	CASSYSMVRDDEAFF
TRBJ1-1	few	TRBD1	TRBV6-1	TGTGCCAGCAGTGCCAGGGGGGTGAACACTGAAGCTTTCTTT	CASSARGVNTEAFF
TRBJ1-6	many	TRBD1	TRBV12-3/TRBV12-4	TGTGCCAGCAGTTCGGGACAGGGAAGGTCACCCCTCCACTTT	CASSSGQGRSPLHF
TRBJ2-5	-	-	TRBV7-2	TGTGCCAGCAGCTTGAGGCGCACTGGCCTGTTAGCCTGGGAGACCCAGTACTTC	CASSLRRTGLLAWETQYF